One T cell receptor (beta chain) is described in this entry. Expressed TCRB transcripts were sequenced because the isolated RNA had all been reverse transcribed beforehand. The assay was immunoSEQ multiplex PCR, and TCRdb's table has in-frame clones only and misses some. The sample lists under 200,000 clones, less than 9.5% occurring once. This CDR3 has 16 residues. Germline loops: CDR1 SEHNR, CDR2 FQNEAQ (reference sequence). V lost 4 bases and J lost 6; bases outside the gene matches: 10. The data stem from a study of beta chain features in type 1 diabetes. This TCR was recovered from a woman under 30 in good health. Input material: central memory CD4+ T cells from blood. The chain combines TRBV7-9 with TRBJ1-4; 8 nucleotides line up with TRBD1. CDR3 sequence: CASSSARQGIDEKLFF. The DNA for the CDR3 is TGTGCCAGCAGCTCGGCTCGACAGGGGATAGATGAAAAACTGTTTTTT. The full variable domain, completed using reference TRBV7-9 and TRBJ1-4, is DTGVSQNPRHKITKRGQNVTFRCDPISEHNRLYWYRQTLGQGPEFLTYFQNEAQLEKSRLLSDRFSAERPKGSFSTLEIQRTEQGDSAMYLCASSSARQGIDEKLFFGSGTQLSVL.